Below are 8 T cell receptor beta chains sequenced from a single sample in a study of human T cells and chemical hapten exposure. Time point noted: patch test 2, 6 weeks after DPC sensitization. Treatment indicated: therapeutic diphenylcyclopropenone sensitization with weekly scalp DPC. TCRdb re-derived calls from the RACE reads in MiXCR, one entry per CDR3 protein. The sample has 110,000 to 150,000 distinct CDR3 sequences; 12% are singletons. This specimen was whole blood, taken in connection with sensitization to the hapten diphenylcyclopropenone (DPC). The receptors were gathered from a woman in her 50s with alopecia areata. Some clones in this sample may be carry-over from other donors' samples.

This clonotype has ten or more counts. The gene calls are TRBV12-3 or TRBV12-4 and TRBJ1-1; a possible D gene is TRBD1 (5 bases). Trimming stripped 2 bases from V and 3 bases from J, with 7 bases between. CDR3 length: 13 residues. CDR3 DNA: TGTGCCAGCAGTTTATGGGGGGACACTGAAGCTTTCTTT. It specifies CASSLWGDTEAFF.

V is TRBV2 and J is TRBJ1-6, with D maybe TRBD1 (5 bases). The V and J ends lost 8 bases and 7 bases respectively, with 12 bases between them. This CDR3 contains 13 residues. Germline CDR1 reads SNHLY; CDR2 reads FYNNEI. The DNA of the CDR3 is TGTGCCAGCGTAGACAGCCTAAATTCACCCCTCCACTTT. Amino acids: CASVDSLNSPLHF.

Written as DNA, the CDR3 is TGTGCCAGCAGGGGGACTAGCGGGACCTACGAGCAGTACTTC. This gives the protein CASRGTSGTYEQYF. This sequence joins TRBV2 and TRBJ2-7, with 13 bases that match TRBD2. After removal of 6 bases from V and 2 bases from J, the junction contained 1 base not matched to a gene. This CDR3 comprises 14 residues. Germline-derived CDR1 and CDR2 are SNHLY and FYNNEI.

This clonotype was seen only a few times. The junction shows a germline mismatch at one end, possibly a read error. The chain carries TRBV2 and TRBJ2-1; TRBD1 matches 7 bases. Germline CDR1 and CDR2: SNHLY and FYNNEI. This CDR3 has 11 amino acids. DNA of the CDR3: TGTGCCAGCAACTCCGGGACAGCCCTCGAATTC. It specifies CASNSGTALEF.

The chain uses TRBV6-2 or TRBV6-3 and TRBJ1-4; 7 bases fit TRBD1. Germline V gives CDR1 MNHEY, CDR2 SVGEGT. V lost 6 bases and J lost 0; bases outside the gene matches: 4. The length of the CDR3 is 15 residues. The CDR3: CASRRTGTTNEKLFF. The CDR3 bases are TGTGCCAGCAGACGGACAGGAACAACTAATGAAAAACTGTTTTTT.

CDR3 in DNA: TGTGCCAGCAGCGTAGCCCGGACAGGGGGAAACACCATATATTTT. This gives the protein CASSVARTGGNTIYF. The chain couples TRBV9 to TRBJ1-3; 8 bases are a match to TRBD1. The V segment lost 0 bases and the J segment 4 bases; nucleotides outside the gene matches: 3. This CDR3 comprises 15 residues. The germline V gene has CDR1 SGDLS and CDR2 YYNGEE.

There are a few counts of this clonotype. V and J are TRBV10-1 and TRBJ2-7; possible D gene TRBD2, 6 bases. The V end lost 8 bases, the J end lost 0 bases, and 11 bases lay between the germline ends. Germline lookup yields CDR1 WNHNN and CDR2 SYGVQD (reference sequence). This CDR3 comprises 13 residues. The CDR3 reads CASRDGSSYEQYF. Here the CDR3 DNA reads TGCGCCAGCCGGGACGGGAGCTCCTACGAGCAGTACTTC.

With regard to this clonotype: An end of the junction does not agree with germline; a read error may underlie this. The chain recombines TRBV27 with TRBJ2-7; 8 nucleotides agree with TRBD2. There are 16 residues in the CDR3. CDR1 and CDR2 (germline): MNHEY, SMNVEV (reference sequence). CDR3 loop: CAGSFSGTSGSYEQYF. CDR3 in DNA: TGTGCCGGCAGTTTTTCCGGGACTAGTGGGTCCTACGAGCAGTACTTC.